This TCR beta chain stems from a study of T cells in Graves' hyperthyroidism and ophthalmopathy. RNA transcripts yielded amplified TCR beta CDR3 regions. RT-PCR in the first round (using the HTBI primer set) targeted the TCR CDR3. TCRdb re-called the multiplex PCR reads with MiXCR, one entry per CDR3 protein. There are approximately 350,000 distinct CDR3 sequences in the sample; roughly 15% occur only once, and roughly 20% lies in the top ten. This clonotype was observed a few times. What it binds is not known. General study findings and limits: By a 13 V-J model, ophthalmopathy was set apart from stable hyperthyroidism.

Trimming removed 6 bases from V and 0 bases from J, with 7 bases in between. The germline gives CDR1 SQVTM, CDR2 ANQGSEA. The CDR3 consists of 12 residues. The specimen was blood. V and J are TRBV29-1 and TRBJ2-3; no clear D gene. The TCR comes from a woman between 55 and 75 years old with Graves' ophthalmopathy. CDR3 sequence reads: CSVRRSTDTQYF. The CDR3 DNA sequence: TGCAGCGTCCGACGGAGCACAGATACGCAGTATTTT.